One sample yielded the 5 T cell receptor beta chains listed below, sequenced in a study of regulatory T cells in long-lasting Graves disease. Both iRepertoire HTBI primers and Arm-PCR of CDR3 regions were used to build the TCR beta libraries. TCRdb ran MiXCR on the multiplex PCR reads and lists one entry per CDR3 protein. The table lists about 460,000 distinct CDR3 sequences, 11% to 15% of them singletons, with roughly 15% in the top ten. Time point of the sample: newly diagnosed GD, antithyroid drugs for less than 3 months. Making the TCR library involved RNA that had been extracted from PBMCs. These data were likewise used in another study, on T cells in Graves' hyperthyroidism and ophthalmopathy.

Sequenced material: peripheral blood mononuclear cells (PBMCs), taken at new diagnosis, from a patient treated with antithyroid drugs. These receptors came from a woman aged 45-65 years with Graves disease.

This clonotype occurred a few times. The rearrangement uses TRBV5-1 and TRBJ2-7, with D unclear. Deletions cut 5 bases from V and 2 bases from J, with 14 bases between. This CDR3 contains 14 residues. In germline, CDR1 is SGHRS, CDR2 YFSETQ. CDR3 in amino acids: CASSDPGSTYEQYF. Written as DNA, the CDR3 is TGCGCCAGCAGTGATCCAGGCTCGACCTACGAGCAGTACTTC.

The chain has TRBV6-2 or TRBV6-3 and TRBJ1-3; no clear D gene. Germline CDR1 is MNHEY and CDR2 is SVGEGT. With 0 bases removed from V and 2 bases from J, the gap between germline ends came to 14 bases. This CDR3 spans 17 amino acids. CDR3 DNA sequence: TGTGCCAGCAGTTACTCTTTCGAGGGATCAGCTGGAAACACCATATATTTT. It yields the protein CASSYSFEGSAGNTIYF.

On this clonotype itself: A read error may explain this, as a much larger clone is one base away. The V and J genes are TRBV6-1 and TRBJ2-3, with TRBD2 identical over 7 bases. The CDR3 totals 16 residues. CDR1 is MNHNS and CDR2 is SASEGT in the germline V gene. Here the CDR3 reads CASSEDLAGATGTQYF. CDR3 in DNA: TGTGCCAGCAGTGAAGACTTGGCGGGAGCTACAGGTACGCAGTATTTT.

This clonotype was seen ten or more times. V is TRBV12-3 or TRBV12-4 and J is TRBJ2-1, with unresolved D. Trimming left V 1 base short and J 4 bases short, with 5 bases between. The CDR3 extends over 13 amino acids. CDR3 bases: TGTGCCAGCAGTTTAGTTGGGTACAATGAGCAGTTCTTC. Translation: CASSLVGYNEQFF.

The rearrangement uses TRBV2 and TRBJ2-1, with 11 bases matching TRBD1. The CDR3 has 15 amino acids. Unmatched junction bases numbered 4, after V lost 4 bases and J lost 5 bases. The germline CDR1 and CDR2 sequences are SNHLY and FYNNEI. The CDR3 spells CASSVRDRGNNEQFF. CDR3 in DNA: TGTGCCAGCAGTGTTCGGGACAGGGGGAACAATGAGCAGTTCTTC.